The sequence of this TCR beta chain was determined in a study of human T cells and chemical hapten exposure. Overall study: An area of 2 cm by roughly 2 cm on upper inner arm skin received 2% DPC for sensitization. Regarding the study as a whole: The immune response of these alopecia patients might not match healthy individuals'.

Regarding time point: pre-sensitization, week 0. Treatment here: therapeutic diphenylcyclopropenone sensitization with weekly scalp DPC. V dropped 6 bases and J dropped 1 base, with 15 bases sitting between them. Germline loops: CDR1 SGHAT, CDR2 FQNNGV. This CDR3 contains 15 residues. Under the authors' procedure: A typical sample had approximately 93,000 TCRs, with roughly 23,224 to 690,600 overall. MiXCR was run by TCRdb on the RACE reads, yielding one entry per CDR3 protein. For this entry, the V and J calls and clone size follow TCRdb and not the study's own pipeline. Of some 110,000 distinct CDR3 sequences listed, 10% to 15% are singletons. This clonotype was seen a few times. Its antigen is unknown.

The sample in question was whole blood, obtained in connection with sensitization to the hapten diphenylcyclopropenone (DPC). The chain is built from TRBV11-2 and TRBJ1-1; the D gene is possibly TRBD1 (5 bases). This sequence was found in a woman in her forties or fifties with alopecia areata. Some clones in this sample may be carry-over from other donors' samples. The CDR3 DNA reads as TGTGCCAGCAGACTGGGGCCAGAAAGGAACACTGAAGCTTTCTTT. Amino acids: CASRLGPERNTEAFF.